This T cell receptor beta chain was captured in a study of T-cell reconstitution after alpha-beta-depleted transplantation in children. The CDR3 is 13 amino acids. Germline-derived CDR1 and CDR2 are SQVTM and ANQGSEA. The germline V and J ends were trimmed by 8 bases and 3 bases, with 14 bases remaining between them. This sample's TCRbeta library carried unique molecular identifier barcodes. MiXCR, run by TCRdb on the PCR reads, gives a single entry per CDR3 protein. The profile shows roughly 240,000 distinct CDR3 sequences, 6.5% to 9% of them singletons. This clonotype was observed many times. The target antigen is unknown. Study outcomes and limitations: Alpha-beta T cells present about two months after transplant were reported to originate from several hundred expanded graft clones. Surviving recipient T cells and thymic progenitors produced the high day-60 TCRbeta diversity seen in some patients. A year post-transplant, T-cell counts and diversity derived mostly from newly produced T cells.

This chain links TRBV29-1 with TRBJ1-3; D call uncertain. This specimen consisted of PBMCs, mostly from graft donor cells, obtained 180 days after TCRalphabeta/CD19-depleted stem cell transplant. This clonotype originated in a male patient aged 10 to 17 who had a stem cell transplant for acute lymphoblastic leukemia, so the T cells may come from the graft donor. The CDR3 loop is CSSRKGLGNTIYF. DNA for the CDR3: TGCAGCTCACGCAAAGGGCTTGGAAACACCATATATTTT. Looking up the rest from reference TRBV29-1 and TRBJ1-3 gives the full variable domain: SAVISQKPSRDICQRGTSLTIQCQVDSQVTMMFWYRQQPGQSLTLIATANQGSEATYESGFVIDKFPISRPNLTFSTLTVSNMSPEDSSIYLCSSRKGLGNTIYFGEGSWLTVV.